The entry that follows covers one T cell receptor beta chain sequence. The target antigen is unknown. Measured with immunoSEQ multiplex PCR; TCRdb has only the in-frame clones, and not every one. The data contain over 90,000 clones, about 95% of them seen just once; the ten biggest clones take up around 2.9%. This specimen belongs to a study of T cells in pancreatic ductal adenocarcinoma. Broader study findings: Tumor and blood clonality did not differ significantly, about 0.11 versus 0.072. Unique clonotypes were 7.5 to 8.5-fold more numerous in blood than in tumor.

This CDR3 contains 17 residues. Trimming removed 5 bases at V and 4 bases at J, with 21 bases between. Germline V gene lookup returns CDR1 SGHNT and CDR2 YENEEA. Surgery without prior neoadjuvant therapy was the treatment of the selected pancreatic ductal adenocarcinoma patients. The TCR originated in a human donor with pancreatic ductal adenocarcinoma. This sequence joins TRBV11-3 and TRBJ1-5; D ambiguous. Sequenced: PBMCs. The CDR3 protein is CASSLGREPIRNQPQHF. The CDR3 DNA follows: TGTGCCAGCAGCCTAGGTCGGGAACCCATCAGGAATCAGCCCCAGCATTTT.